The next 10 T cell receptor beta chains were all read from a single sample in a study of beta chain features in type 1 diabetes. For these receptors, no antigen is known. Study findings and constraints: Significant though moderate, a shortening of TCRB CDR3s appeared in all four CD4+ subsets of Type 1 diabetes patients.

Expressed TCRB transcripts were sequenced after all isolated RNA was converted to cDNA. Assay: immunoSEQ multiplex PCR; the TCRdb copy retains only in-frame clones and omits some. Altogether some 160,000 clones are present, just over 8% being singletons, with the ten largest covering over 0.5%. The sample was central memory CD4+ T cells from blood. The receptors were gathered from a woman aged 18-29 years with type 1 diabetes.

The chain's CDR3 is CASSETSGTGSYEQYF. The CDR3 DNA sequence: TGTGCCAGCAGCGAAACTTCCGGGACTGGCTCCTACGAGCAGTACTTC. This chain links TRBV7-9 with TRBJ2-7, with a tentative D call TRBD2 (6 bases). The V and J ends lost 5 bases and 0 bases respectively, with 17 bases between them. This CDR3 has 16 amino acids. Germline CDR1 and CDR2: SEHNR and FQNEAQ (reference sequence).

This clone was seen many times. CDR3 in DNA: TGTGCCAGCAGCTCACTTCCTACCTACGAGCAGTACTTC. Translation: CASSSLPTYEQYF. The rearrangement joins TRBV7-2 to TRBJ2-7; D unclear. Deletions cut 4 bases from V and 2 bases from J, with 9 bases between. The CDR3 is made up of 13 amino acids. Germline assignment: CDR1 SGHTA and CDR2 FQGNSA.

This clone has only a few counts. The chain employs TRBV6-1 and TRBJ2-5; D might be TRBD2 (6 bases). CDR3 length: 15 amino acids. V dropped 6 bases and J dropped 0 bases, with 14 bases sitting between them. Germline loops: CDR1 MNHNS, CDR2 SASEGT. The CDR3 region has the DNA TGTGCCAGCAGCGTCGTGGACTACCACCAAGAGACCCAGTACTTC. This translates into CASSVVDYHQETQYF.

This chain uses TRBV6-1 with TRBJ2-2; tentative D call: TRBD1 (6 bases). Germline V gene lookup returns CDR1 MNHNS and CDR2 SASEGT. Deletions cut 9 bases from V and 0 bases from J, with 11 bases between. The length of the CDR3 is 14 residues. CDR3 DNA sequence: TGTGCCAGTCACAGGGAACCGAACACCGGGGAGCTGTTTTTT. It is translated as CASHREPNTGELFF.

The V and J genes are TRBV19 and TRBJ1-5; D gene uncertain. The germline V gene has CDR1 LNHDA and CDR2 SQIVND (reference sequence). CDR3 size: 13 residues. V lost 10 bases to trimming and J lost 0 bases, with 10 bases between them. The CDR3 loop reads CATQRNSNQPQHF. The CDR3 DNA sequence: TGTGCCACCCAGAGGAATAGCAATCAGCCCCAGCATTTT.

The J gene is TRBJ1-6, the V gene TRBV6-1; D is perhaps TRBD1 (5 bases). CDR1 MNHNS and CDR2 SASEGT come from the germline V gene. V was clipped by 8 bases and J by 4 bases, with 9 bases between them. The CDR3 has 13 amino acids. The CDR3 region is CASGGGYNSPLHF. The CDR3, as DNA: TGTGCCAGCGGCGGGGGGTATAATTCACCCCTCCACTTT.

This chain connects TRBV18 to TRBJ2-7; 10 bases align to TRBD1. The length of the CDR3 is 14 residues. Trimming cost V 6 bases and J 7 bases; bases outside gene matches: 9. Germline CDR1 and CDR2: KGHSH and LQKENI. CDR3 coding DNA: TGTGCCAGCTCCAGGGGACAGGGGCGACGAGAGCAGTACTTC. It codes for CASSRGQGRREQYF.

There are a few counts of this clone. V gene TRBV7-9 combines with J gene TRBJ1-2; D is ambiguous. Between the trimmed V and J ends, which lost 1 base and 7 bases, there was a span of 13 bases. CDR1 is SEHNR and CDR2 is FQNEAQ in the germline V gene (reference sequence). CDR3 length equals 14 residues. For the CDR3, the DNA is TGTGCCAGCAGCTTAGAAGTGGAGGTGGGTGGCTACACCTTC. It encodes CASSLEVEVGGYTF.

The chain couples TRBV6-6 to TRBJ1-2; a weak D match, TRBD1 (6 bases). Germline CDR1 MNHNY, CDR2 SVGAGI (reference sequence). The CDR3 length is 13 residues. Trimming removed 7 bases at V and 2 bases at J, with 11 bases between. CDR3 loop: CASNRDTNYGYTF. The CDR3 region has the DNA TGTGCCAGCAATCGGGACACCAACTATGGCTACACCTTC.

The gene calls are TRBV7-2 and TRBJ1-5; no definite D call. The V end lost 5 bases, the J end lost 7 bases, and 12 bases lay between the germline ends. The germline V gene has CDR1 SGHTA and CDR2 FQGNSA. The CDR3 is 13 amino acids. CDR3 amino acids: CASSPRGFQPQHF. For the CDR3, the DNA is TGTGCCAGCAGCCCCCGCGGTTTCCAGCCCCAGCATTTT.